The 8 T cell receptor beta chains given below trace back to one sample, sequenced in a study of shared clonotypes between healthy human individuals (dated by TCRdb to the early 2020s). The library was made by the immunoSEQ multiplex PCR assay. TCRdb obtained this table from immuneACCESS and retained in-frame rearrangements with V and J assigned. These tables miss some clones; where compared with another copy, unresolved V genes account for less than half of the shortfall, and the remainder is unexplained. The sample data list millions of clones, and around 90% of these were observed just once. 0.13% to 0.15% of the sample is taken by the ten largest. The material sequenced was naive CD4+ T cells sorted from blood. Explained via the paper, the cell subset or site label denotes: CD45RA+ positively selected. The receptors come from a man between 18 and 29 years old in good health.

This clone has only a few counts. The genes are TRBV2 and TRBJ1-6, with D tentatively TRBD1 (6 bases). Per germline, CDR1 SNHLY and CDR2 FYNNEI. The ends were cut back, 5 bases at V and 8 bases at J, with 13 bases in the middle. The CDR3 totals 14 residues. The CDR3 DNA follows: TGTGCCAGCAGTACAGGGAGTTGGGATTCACCCCTCCACTTT. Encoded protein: CASSTGSWDSPLHF.

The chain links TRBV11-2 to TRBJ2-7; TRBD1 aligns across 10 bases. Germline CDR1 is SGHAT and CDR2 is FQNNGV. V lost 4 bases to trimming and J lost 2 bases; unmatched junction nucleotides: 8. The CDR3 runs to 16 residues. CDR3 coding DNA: TGTGCCAGCAGCTCCCACCGGGGACAGGGGCCCTACGAGCAGTACTTC. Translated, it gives CASSSHRGQGPYEQYF.

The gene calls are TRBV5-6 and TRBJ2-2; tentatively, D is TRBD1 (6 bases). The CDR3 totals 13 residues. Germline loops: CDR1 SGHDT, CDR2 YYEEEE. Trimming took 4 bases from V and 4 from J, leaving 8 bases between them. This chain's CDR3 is CASSNRATGELFF. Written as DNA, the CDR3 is TGTGCCAGCAGCAACAGGGCCACCGGGGAGCTGTTTTTT.

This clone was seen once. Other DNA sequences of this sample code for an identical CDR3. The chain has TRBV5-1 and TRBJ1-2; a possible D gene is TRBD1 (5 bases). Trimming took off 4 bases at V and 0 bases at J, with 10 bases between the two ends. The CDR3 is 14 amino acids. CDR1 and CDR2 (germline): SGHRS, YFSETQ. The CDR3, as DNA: TGCGCCAGCAGCAGGGACGGCGCTAACTATGGCTACACCTTC. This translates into CASSRDGANYGYTF.

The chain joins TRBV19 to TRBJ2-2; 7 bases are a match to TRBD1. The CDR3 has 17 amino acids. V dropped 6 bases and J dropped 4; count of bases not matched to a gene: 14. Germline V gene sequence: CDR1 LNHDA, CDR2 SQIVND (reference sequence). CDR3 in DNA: TGTGCCAGTAGGCCGGGACAGTTTCGGGGCAGCACCGGGGAGCTGTTTTTT. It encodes CASRPGQFRGSTGELFF.

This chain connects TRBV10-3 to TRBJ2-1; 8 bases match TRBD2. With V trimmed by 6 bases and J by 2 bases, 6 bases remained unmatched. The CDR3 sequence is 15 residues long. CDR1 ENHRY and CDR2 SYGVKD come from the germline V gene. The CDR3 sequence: CAIRRREDAYNEQFF. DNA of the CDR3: TGTGCCATCAGGCGGCGGGAGGACGCCTACAATGAGCAGTTCTTC.

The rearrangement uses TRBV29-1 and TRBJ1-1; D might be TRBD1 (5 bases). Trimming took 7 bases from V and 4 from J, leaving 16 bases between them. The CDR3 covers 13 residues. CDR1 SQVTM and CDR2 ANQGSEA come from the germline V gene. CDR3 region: CSALGGRGTEAFF. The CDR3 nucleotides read TGCAGCGCCCTGGGGGGGAGAGGCACTGAAGCTTTCTTT.

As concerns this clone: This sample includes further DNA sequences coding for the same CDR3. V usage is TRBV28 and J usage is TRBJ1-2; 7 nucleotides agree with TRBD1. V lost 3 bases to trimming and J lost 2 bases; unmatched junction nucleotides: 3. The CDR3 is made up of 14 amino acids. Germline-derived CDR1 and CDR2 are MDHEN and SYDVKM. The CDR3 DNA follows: TGTGCCAGCAGTTTTTCGGACAGGAACTATGGCTACACCTTC. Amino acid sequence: CASSFSDRNYGYTF.